This T cell receptor beta chain was captured in a study of type 1 and type 2 diabetes patients. Study-level findings and limits: Type 2 diabetes repertoires were more diverse than type 1 diabetes repertoires.

The V gene end was trimmed by 5 bases and the J gene end by 3 bases; junction bases not matched to a gene: 3. This CDR3 spans 12 amino acids. Germline-derived CDR1 and CDR2 are DFQATT and SNEGSKA (reference sequence). Genomic DNA was the PCR template. Amplification of the beta chain CDR3 used 30 forward and 13 reverse multiplex primers. TCRdb re-analysed the multiplex PCR reads in MiXCR, keeping a single row per CDR3 protein. Of 250,000 or so distinct CDR3 sequences listed, over 45% are singletons. Each diabetic donor fulfilled classification criteria for either type 1 or type 2. A remark on this clonotype: Its antigen is as yet unknown.

Sequenced input: peripheral blood mononuclear cells (PBMCs). The receptor comes from a man between 18 and 35 years old with type 2 diabetes. V usage is TRBV20-1 and J usage is TRBJ2-7; TRBD1 matches 8 bases. In nucleotides, the CDR3 is TGCAGTGCTGCGACAGGGGACTACGAGCAGTACTTC. It translates to CSAATGDYEQYF.